Below, 21 T cell receptor beta chains from the same sample are listed, as sequenced in a study of beta chain features in type 1 diabetes. Expressed TCRB transcripts were sequenced, since all the RNA that had been isolated was reverse transcribed. Produced via immunoSEQ multiplex PCR; TCRdb's table is partial and in-frame only. The table has 860,000 or so clones, around a sixth seen once. The sample was naive CD4+ T cells from blood. All receptors derive from a woman aged 18-30 years in good health.

There are a few counts of this clone. This chain joins TRBV7-2 and TRBJ2-5; 7 bases match TRBD2. The CDR3 has 16 amino acids. Per germline, CDR1 SGHTA and CDR2 FQGNSA. V lost 5 bases to trimming and J lost 4 bases; unmatched junction nucleotides: 13. The CDR3, as DNA: TGTGCCAGCAGCCTAAGGGGAGGGGCAAAATCAGAGACCCAGTACTTC. It is translated as CASSLRGGAKSETQYF.

This clone was found a few times. The chain employs TRBV28 and TRBJ2-7; D may correspond to TRBD1 or TRBD2 (5 bases each). Looked up from germline, CDR1 is MDHEN and CDR2 is SYDVKM. The CDR3 sequence is 13 residues long. V shed 7 bases and J shed 0 bases, with 10 bases lying between them. The CDR3 DNA is TGTGCCAGCACCTGGGGGACCTCCTACGAGCAGTACTTC. It specifies CASTWGTSYEQYF.

The gene calls are TRBV28 and TRBJ1-3; D may be TRBD1 (5 bases). V shed 7 bases and J shed 0 bases, with 13 bases lying between them. The germline V gene has CDR1 MDHEN and CDR2 SYDVKM. CDR3 length: 15 amino acids. The CDR3 loop is CASIRGGSSGNTIYF. CDR3 bases: TGTGCCAGCATTCGCGGGGGATCCTCTGGAAACACCATATATTTT.

This sequence joins TRBV7-2 and TRBJ2-1; 8 nucleotides align to TRBD2. The trim removed 5 bases at V and 4 bases at J, leaving 16 bases unmatched. Germline loops: CDR1 SGHTA, CDR2 FQGNSA. CDR3 size: 18 residues. In DNA form, the CDR3 reads TGTGCCAGCAGCACCCGTTCGGGAAGCGGGAGTAAGTACAATGAGCAGTTCTTC. It codes for CASSTRSGSGSKYNEQFF.

CDR3 amino acids: CASSFPENTEAFF. The CDR3 DNA reads as TGTGCCAGCAGTTTTCCAGAGAACACTGAAGCTTTCTTT. This chain links TRBV6-5 with TRBJ1-1, with D unresolved. The CDR3 length is 13 residues. Germline loops: CDR1 MNHEY, CDR2 SVGAGI. V was shortened by 4 bases and J by 1 base, with 7 bases between the two germline ends.

The rearrangement links TRBV5-6 to TRBJ2-2; 7 bases match TRBD1. The germline CDR1 and CDR2 sequences are SGHDT and YYEEEE. There are 17 residues in the CDR3. V was clipped by 0 bases and J by 6 bases; unmatched bases: 11. The CDR3 loop is CASSLGLTGIDSGELFF. The CDR3 DNA follows: TGTGCCAGCAGCTTGGGGCTGACAGGGATTGATTCCGGGGAGCTGTTTTTT.

The rearrangement uses TRBV4-1 and TRBJ2-6; weak D call: TRBD2 (6 bases). The V gene's germline CDR1 is MGHRA and CDR2 YSYEKL. V lost 3 bases and J lost 2, with 20 bases in between. The CDR3 has 19 residues. In DNA form, the CDR3 reads TGCGCCAGCAGCCATACCGGGACTGCCATTGGGACTGGGGCCAACGTCCTGACTTTC. Protein: CASSHTGTAIGTGANVLTF.

This clone was seen a few times. The CDR3 nucleotides are TGCGCCAGCAGCGAAAACAGGGGAGGGGGCACTGAAGCTTTCTTT. It encodes CASSENRGGGTEAFF. The genes are TRBV5-1 and TRBJ1-1; TRBD1 agrees at 7 bases. Germline V gene sequence: CDR1 SGHRS, CDR2 YFSETQ. V gave up 4 bases and J gave up 4 bases; unmatched junction bases: 10. The CDR3 runs 15 residues.

The chain has TRBV11-2 and TRBJ2-1; 11 nucleotides agree with TRBD2. The V segment lost 5 bases and the J segment 6 bases; nucleotides outside the gene matches: 9. Per the germline V gene, CDR1 is SGHAT and CDR2 is FQNNGV. This CDR3 region has 16 residues. The CDR3 reads CASSPTLAGGSNEQFF. CDR3 sequence (DNA): TGTGCCAGCAGCCCCACCCTAGCGGGAGGTTCCAATGAGCAGTTCTTC.

The V call is TRBV29-1, the J call TRBJ1-2; 7 nucleotides line up with TRBD1. Germline V lookup: CDR1 SQVTM, CDR2 ANQGSEA. Losses at the gene ends were 6 bases for V and 0 bases for J; bases not matched to a gene: 13. The CDR3 runs 16 residues. The CDR3 sequence is CSVQPRQGPTNYGYTF. The CDR3 DNA reads TGCAGCGTACAACCCCGACAGGGACCGACTAACTATGGCTACACCTTC.

This clone has more than one count but fewer than ten. The chain recombines TRBV29-1 with TRBJ2-7; TRBD1 or TRBD2 may be the D gene (6 bases each). CDR1 and CDR2 from the germline V gene are SQVTM and ANQGSEA. The CDR3 runs 11 residues. Trimming took 7 bases from V and 13 from J, leaving 20 bases between them. This chain's CDR3 is CSADSGGGKYF. The CDR3 nucleotides are TGCAGCGCTGACTCCGGAGGGGGGAAATACTTC.

The V call is TRBV18, the J call TRBJ1-1, with a weak D call TRBD1 (5 bases). CDR1 is KGHSH, CDR2 LQKENI, per germline. V gave up 3 bases and J gave up 6 bases, with 11 bases separating them. This CDR3 has 13 amino acids. The CDR3, as DNA: TGTGCCAGCTCACCGCATCGGGGCGCTGAAGCTTTCTTT. It translates to CASSPHRGAEAFF.

This clone was seen only a few times. The chain has TRBV4-3 and TRBJ1-2; D possibly corresponds to TRBD1 (5 bases). The V gene lost 1 base and the J gene lost 4 bases, with 13 bases spanning the gap. Germline V CDR1 and CDR2: LGHNA, YSLEER. This CDR3 is 15 amino acids long. The CDR3 DNA reads as TGCGCCAGCAGCCAAGTAAGGGGAGTAGTCTATGGCTACACCTTC. Residues: CASSQVRGVVYGYTF.

The J gene is TRBJ2-7, the V gene TRBV18; 10 bases align to TRBD2. CDR3 size: 16 residues. The germline V gene encodes CDR1 KGHSH and CDR2 LQKENI. Unmatched junction bases numbered 17, after V lost 6 bases and J lost 9 bases. CDR3: CASSGGWTGTSEGQYF. DNA of the CDR3: TGTGCCAGCTCCGGAGGATGGACGGGGACTAGCGAGGGGCAGTACTTC.

This clone was detected a few times. V gene TRBV20-1 combines with J gene TRBJ2-5; D not resolved. V was clipped by 6 bases and J by 1 base, with 6 bases between them. Germline loops: CDR1 DFQATT, CDR2 SNEGSKA (reference sequence). The CDR3 has 11 residues. CDR3 protein: CSASAQETQYF. CDR3 in DNA: TGCAGTGCCAGCGCCCAAGAGACCCAGTACTTC.

This clone turned up a few times. The rearrangement joins TRBV4-2 to TRBJ2-7; D not resolved. Between the trimmed V and J ends, which lost 7 bases and 0 bases, there was a span of 13 bases. This CDR3 has 14 residues. The germline gives CDR1 LGHNA, CDR2 YNFKEQ. The CDR3: CASKPSLSSYEQYF. CDR3 nucleotides: TGTGCCAGCAAGCCGTCACTGAGCTCCTACGAGCAGTACTTC.

The chain employs TRBV5-4 and TRBJ2-7, with 10 bases fitting TRBD1. Germline loops: CDR1 SGHNT, CDR2 YYREEE (reference sequence). This CDR3 has 15 amino acids. V was clipped by 4 bases and J by 7 bases; unmatched bases: 11. In nucleotides, the CDR3 is TGTGCCAGCAGCCAGGGACAGGGGTTAATGGGGGAGCAGTACTTC. As protein: CASSQGQGLMGEQYF.

The chain is built from TRBV7-3 and TRBJ1-1, with TRBD1 as a possible D gene (5 bases). V dropped 5 bases and J dropped 1 base, with 14 bases sitting between them. Germline lookup yields CDR1 SGHTA and CDR2 FQGTGA. CDR3 length: 15 amino acids. CDR3 nucleotide sequence: TGTGCCAGCAGCCCTCGGGGACGGTCGAACACTGAAGCTTTCTTT. This encodes CASSPRGRSNTEAFF.

This chain connects TRBV28 to TRBJ2-1; D not certain. V lost 5 bases, J lost 8 bases, and 10 bases lay in between. Germline lookup yields CDR1 MDHEN and CDR2 SYDVKM. The CDR3 contains 12 residues. The CDR3 loop reads CASSLPVYEQFF. The CDR3 DNA follows: TGTGCCAGCAGTCTGCCCGTCTATGAGCAGTTCTTC.

The rearrangement joins TRBV6-6 to TRBJ2-2; unclear D gene. Per the germline V gene, CDR1 is MNHNY and CDR2 is SVGAGI (reference sequence). Trimming left V 6 bases short and J 0 bases short, with 11 bases between. The CDR3 runs 15 residues. Here the CDR3 reads CASRIAGPNTGELFF. In nucleotides, the CDR3 is TGTGCCAGCAGGATAGCAGGACCGAACACCGGGGAGCTGTTTTTT.

The CDR3 DNA follows: TGCGCCAGCAGCCAAATCGGGCGGAGCTCCTACAATGAGCAGTTCTTC. It codes for CASSQIGRSSYNEQFF. This chain joins TRBV4-1 and TRBJ2-1; D remains ambiguous. V gave up 2 bases and J gave up 0 bases, with 11 bases separating them. This CDR3 is built from 16 residues. Germline loops: CDR1 MGHRA, CDR2 YSYEKL.